The T cell receptor beta chain described here comes from a study of T cell repertoires in cytomegalovirus infection. Points from the study as a whole: Identification of carriers of CMV plus the relevant HLA was achieved through cumulative public TCR beta family frequency. Dominant in the ex vivo response were TCR beta clonotypes restricted by HLA-C and specific for CMV.

In TCRdb, the reads were re-called with MiXCR into one record per CDR3 protein. Of roughly 500,000 distinct CDR3 sequences listed, roughly 43% were seen once; the top ten hold about 39%. CDR1 MDHEN and CDR2 SYDVKM come from the germline V gene. The CDR3 loop spans 16 amino acids. V was trimmed by 4 bases and J by 1 base, leaving 16 bases between them. As for this clonotype: Antigen unknown.

This specimen was cultured PBMCs, taken from culture after CMV antigen stimulation. The receptor comes from a human donor in good health (CMV status not recorded). Some clones in this sample may be carry-over from other donors' samples. The V and J genes are TRBV28 and TRBJ1-1, with no clear D. The CDR3 nucleotides read TGTGCCAGCAGTTCCGCCTTCTGGGAGACGAACACTGAAGCTTTCTTT. It is translated as CASSSAFWETNTEAFF.